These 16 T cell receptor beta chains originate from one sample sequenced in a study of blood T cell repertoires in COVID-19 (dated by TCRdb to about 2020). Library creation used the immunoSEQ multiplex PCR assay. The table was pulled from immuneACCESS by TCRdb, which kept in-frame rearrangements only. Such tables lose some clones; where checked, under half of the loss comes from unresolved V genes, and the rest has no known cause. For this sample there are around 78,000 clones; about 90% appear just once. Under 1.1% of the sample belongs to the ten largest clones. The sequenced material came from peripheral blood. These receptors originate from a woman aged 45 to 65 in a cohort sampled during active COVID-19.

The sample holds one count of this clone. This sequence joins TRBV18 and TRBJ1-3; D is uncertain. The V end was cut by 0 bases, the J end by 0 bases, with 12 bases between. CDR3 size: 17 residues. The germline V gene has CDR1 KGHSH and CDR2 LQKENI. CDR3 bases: TGTGCCAGCTCACCACCGAGCGGACCCTCCTCTGGAAACACCATATATTTT. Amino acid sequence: CASSPPSGPSSGNTIYF.

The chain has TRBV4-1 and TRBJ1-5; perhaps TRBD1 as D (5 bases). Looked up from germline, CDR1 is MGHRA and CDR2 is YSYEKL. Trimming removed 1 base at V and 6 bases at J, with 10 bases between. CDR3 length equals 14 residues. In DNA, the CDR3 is TGCGCCAGCAGCCAAGCCACAGGCGGTCAGCCCCAGCATTTT. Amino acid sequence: CASSQATGGQPQHF.

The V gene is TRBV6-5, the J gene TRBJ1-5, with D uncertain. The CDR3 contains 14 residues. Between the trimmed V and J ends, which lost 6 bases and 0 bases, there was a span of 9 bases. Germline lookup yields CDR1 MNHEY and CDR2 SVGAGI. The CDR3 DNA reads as TGTGCCAGCAGGGCGGTTAATAGCAATCAGCCCCAGCATTTT. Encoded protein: CASRAVNSNQPQHF.

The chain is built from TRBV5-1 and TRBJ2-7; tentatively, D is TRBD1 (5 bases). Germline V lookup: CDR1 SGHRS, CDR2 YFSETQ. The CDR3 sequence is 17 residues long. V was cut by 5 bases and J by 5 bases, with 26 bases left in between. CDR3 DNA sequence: TGCGCCAGCAGATGGTTGGTCCAGGGAACCGACGGCCACGAGCAGTACTTC. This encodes CASRWLVQGTDGHEQYF. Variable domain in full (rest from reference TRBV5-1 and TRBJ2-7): KAGVTQTPRYLIKTRGQQVTLSCSPISGHRSVSWYQQTPGQGLQFLFEYFSETQRNKGNFPGRFSGRQFSNSRSEMNVSTLELGDSALYLCASRWLVQGTDGHEQYFGPGTRLTVT.

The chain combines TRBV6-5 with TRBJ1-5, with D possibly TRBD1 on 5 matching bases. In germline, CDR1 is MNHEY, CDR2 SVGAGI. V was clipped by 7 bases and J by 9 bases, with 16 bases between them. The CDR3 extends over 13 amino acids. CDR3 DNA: TGTGCCAGCATTCCCAATGGGGGGGGGCCCCAGCATTTT. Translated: CASIPNGGGPQHF.

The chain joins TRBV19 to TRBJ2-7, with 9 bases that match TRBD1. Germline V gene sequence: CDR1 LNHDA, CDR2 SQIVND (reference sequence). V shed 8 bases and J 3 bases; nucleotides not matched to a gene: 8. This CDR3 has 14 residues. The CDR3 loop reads CASVPPGQGYEQYF. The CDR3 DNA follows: TGTGCCAGTGTCCCTCCGGGACAGGGCTACGAGCAGTACTTC.

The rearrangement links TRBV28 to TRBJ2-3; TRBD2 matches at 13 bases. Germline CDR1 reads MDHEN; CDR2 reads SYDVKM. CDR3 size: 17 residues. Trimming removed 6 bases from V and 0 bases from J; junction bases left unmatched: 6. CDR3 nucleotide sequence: TGTGCCAGCAGAGGACTAGCGGGAGTGGGGAGCACAGATACGCAGTATTTT. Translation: CASRGLAGVGSTDTQYF.

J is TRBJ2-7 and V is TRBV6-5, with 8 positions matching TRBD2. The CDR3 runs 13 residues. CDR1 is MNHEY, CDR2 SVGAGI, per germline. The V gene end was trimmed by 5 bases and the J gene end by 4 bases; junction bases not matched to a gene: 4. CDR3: CASSQRELYEQYF. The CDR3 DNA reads TGTGCCAGCAGTCAGCGGGAGCTGTACGAGCAGTACTTC.

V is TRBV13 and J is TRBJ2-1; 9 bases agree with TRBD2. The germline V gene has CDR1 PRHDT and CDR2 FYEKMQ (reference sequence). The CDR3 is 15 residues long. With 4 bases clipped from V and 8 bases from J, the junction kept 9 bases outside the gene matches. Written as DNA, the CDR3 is TGTGCCAGCAGCTCCCGACTAGCGGAGGCGCATGAGCAGTTCTTC. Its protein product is CASSSRLAEAHEQFF.

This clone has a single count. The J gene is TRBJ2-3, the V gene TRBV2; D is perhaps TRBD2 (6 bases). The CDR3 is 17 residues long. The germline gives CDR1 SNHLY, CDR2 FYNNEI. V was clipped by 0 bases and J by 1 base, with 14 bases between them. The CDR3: CASSEALSGVRTDTQYF. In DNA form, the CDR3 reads TGTGCCAGCAGTGAAGCGCTTAGCGGAGTCCGCACAGATACGCAGTATTTT.

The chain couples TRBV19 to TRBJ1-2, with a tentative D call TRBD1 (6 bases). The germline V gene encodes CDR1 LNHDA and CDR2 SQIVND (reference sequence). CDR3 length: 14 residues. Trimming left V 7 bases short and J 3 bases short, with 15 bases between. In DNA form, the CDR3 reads TGTGCCAGTACCAGACGACAGGATCACTATGGCTACACCTTC. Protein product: CASTRRQDHYGYTF. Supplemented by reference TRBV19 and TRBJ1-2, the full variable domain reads DGGITQSPKYLFRKEGQNVTLSCEQNLNHDAMYWYRQDPGQGLRLIYYSQIVNDFQKGDIAEGYSVSREKKESFPLTVTSAQKNPTAFYLCASTRRQDHYGYTFGSGTRLTVV.

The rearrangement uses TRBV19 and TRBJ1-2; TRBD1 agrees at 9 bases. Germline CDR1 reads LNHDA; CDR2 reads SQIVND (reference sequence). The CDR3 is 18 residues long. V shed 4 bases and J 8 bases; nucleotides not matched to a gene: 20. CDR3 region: CASSTAPGQGTSGGGYTF. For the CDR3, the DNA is TGTGCCAGTAGTACCGCCCCCGGACAGGGGACCTCGGGCGGAGGCTACACCTTC.

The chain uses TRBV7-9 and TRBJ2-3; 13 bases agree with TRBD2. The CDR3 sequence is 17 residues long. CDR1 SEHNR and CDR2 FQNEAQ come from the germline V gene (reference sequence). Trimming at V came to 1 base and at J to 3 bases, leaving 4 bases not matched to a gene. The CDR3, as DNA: TGTGCCAGCAGCTTAGGACTAGCGGGAGGAGGTACAGATACGCAGTATTTT. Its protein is CASSLGLAGGGTDTQYF.

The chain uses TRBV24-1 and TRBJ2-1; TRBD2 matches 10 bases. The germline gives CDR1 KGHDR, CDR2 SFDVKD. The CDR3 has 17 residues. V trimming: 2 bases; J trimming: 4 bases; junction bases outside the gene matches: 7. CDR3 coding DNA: TGTGCCACCAGTGATTCCCGCACTAGCGGGGTGTACAATGAGCAGTTCTTC. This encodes CATSDSRTSGVYNEQFF.

The chain's CDR3 is CAWGEGGTYEQYF. DNA of the CDR3: TGTGCCTGGGGGGAGGGCGGGACCTACGAGCAGTACTTC. The chain has TRBV30 and TRBJ2-7; the match to TRBD2 covers 7 bases. From germline, CDR1 is GTSNPN and CDR2 SVGIG (reference sequence). V lost 5 bases to trimming and J lost 2 bases; unmatched junction nucleotides: 6. The CDR3 loop spans 13 amino acids.

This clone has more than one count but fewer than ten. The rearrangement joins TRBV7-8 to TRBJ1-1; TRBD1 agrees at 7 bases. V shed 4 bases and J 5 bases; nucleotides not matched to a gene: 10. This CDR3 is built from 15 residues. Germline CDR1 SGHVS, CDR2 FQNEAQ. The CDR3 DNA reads TGTGCCAGCAGCTCTCCCTACAGGGGAGATACTGAAGCTTTCTTT. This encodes CASSSPYRGDTEAFF.